This T cell receptor beta chain is drawn from a study of OX40 agonist ivuxolimab in advanced cancers. This clone appeared a single time. Germline CDR1 reads MNHEY; CDR2 reads SMNVEV (reference sequence). The CDR3 spans 14 residues. V shed 4 bases, J shed 1 base, and the junction held 4 bases outside the gene matches. Sequencing used immunoSEQ multiplex PCR; TCRdb keeps in-frame clones, though not all of them. The sample includes about 38,000 clones, more than 75% seen only once; the top ten take about 20%. The V and J genes are TRBV27 and TRBJ2-7; TRBD1 agrees at 7 bases. This receptor was obtained from an adult with an advanced solid tumor such as melanoma, head and neck, liver or kidney cancer. The specimen was CD4+ or CD8+ T cells sorted from blood, collected in a trial of the OX40 agonist ivuxolimab. The CDR3 DNA reads as TGTGCCAGCAGTTCCGGACAGGTTTCCTACGAGCAGTACTTC. Amino acid sequence: CASSSGQVSYEQYF.